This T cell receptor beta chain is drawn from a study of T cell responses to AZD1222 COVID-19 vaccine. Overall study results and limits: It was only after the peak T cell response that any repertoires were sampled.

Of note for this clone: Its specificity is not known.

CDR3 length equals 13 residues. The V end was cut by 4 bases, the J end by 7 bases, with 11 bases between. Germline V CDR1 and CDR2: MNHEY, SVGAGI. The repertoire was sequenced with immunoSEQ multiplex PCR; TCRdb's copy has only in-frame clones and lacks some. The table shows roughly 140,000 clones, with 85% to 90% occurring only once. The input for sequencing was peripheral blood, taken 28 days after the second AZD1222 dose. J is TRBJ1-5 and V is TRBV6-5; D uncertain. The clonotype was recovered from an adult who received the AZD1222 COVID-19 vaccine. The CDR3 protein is CASSSNMDQPQHF. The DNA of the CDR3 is TGTGCCAGCAGTTCTAATATGGACCAGCCCCAGCATTTT.